This record concerns one T cell receptor beta chain sequence. The source of the sample is a study of CD8 T cells in Susac syndrome. An input of 0.5 to 1 ug of RNA was subjected to reverse transcription using random hexamers. The amplification used immunoSEQ multiplex PCR on TCR beta CDR3; it spanned 54 Vbeta and 13 Jbeta. TCRdb re-derived calls from the immunoSEQ multiplex PCR reads in MiXCR, one entry per CDR3 protein. The sample has 150,000 or so distinct CDR3 sequences; 80% to 95% are singletons. Sequencing of TCR beta was performed on blood CD8+ T cells and on blood CD4+ T cells. The study used healthy donors as controls matched for age and sex. Negative isolation yielded CD8+ and CD4+ T cells; FACS enriched TEMRA cells. Per the germline V gene, CDR1 is LGHDT and CDR2 is YNNKEL (reference sequence). The V end was cut by 4 bases, the J end by 5 bases, with 12 bases between. The CDR3 runs 13 residues.

The sequence came from a human donor in good health. The sequencing input was CD4+ T cells from PBMCs. The rearrangement joins TRBV3-1 to TRBJ2-7; possibly TRBD2 for D (6 bases). CDR3 sequence reads: CASSLKGTHEQYF. The CDR3 DNA reads TGTGCCAGCAGCCTTAAAGGGACTCACGAGCAGTACTTC.